The 17 T cell receptor beta chains presented below share a single source sample, sequenced in a study of blood T cell repertoires in COVID-19. The method was immunoSEQ multiplex PCR; TCRdb's version includes in-frame clones alone and lacks a portion of them. This sample has under 200,000 clones, with approximately 86% found just once. Material for sequencing was peripheral blood. The receptor source for this set is a man aged 55 to 70 with COVID-19, enrolled during active disease.

V is TRBV18 and J is TRBJ2-7; 9 bases agree with TRBD2. Germline CDR1 KGHSH, CDR2 LQKENI. Germline trimming cut 5 bases from V and 5 bases from J; bases unmatched to any gene: 7. The CDR3 contains 14 residues. The CDR3 DNA reads as TGTGCCAGCTCAGTTAGCGGGAGCGTCCACGAGCAGTACTTC. Translating it yields CASSVSGSVHEQYF.

V and J are TRBV6-5 and TRBJ1-1; D possibly corresponds to TRBD1 (6 bases). Germline assignment: CDR1 MNHEY and CDR2 SVGAGI. The CDR3 runs to 14 residues. The V and J ends lost 6 bases and 10 bases respectively, with 21 bases between them. CDR3 in DNA: TGTGCCAGCAGAAATCCGACAGGAGGTGCGCGAGCTTTCTTT. Translation gives CASRNPTGGARAFF.

The genes are TRBV6-5 and TRBJ1-5, with a possible D match to TRBD1 (6 bases). This CDR3 contains 13 residues. V lost 10 bases and J lost 4, with 14 bases in between. CDR1 is MNHEY, CDR2 SVGAGI, per germline. DNA for the CDR3: TGTGCCACCTCCTGGGGGCGGAATCAGCCCCAGCATTTT. It encodes CATSWGRNQPQHF.

The chain couples TRBV9 to TRBJ2-7; 10 nucleotides agree with TRBD1. The CDR3 loop spans 15 amino acids. With 3 bases clipped from V and 2 bases from J, the junction kept 5 bases outside the gene matches. The germline gives CDR1 SGDLS, CDR2 YYNGEE. The CDR3 loop is CASSGAGTGAYEQYF. The CDR3 bases are TGTGCCAGCAGCGGCGCGGGGACAGGGGCCTACGAGCAGTACTTC.

This clone was detected only once. The chain employs TRBV4-1 and TRBJ1-2, with TRBD1 matching 8 bases. Germline V gene data show CDR1 as MGHRA and CDR2 as YSYEKL. This CDR3 has 16 amino acids. V shed 2 bases, J shed 2 bases, and the junction held 7 bases outside the gene matches. The CDR3 protein is CASSQTRTGKNYGYTF. In nucleotides, the CDR3 is TGCGCCAGCAGCCAAACCCGGACAGGGAAGAACTATGGCTACACCTTC.

This chain joins TRBV12-5 and TRBJ1-1, with D possibly TRBD1 on 6 matching bases. The CDR3 consists of 15 residues. Between the trimmed V and J ends, which lost 4 bases and 0 bases, there was a span of 12 bases. Germline V gene sequence: CDR1 LGHNT, CDR2 FRNRAP. The CDR3 is CASGWGQVLNTEAFF. For the CDR3, the DNA is TGTGCTAGTGGTTGGGGACAAGTCTTGAACACTGAAGCTTTCTTT.

The V and J genes are TRBV28 and TRBJ2-7; tentatively, D is TRBD1 (6 bases). CDR3 length: 14 residues. Looked up from germline, CDR1 is MDHEN and CDR2 is SYDVKM. V was trimmed by 8 bases and J by 3 bases, leaving 17 bases between them. The CDR3 loop reads CASLKTRGYYEQYF. The CDR3 bases are TGTGCCAGCCTCAAAACGAGGGGGTACTACGAGCAGTACTTC.

The V gene is TRBV28, the J gene TRBJ1-2, with D possibly being TRBD1 (5 bases). CDR1 and CDR2 from the germline V gene are MDHEN and SYDVKM. Trimming took off 1 base at V and 8 bases at J, with 14 bases between the two ends. The CDR3 runs to 14 residues. The CDR3 coding sequence is TGTGCCAGCAGTTTATCTGGGGGGTTGGAGGGCTACACCTTC. Its protein product is CASSLSGGLEGYTF.

The chain uses TRBV30 and TRBJ1-5; D is unresolved. The germline CDR1 and CDR2 sequences are GTSNPN and SVGIG (reference sequence). This CDR3 comprises 14 residues. V was pared by 0 bases and J by 6 bases, with 12 bases between. CDR3 amino acids: CAWSVGRSGQPQHF. The CDR3 DNA reads TGTGCCTGGAGTGTAGGGAGGAGCGGTCAGCCCCAGCATTTT.

The chain has TRBV6-5 and TRBJ1-2, with a possible D match to TRBD1 (5 bases). The germline gives CDR1 MNHEY, CDR2 SVGAGI. The CDR3 length is 14 residues. Trimming stripped 0 bases from V and 7 bases from J, with 12 bases between. The DNA of the CDR3 is TGTGCCAGCAGTTACTCAAGGGGTTGGAGTGGCTACACCTTC. Amino acid sequence: CASSYSRGWSGYTF.

The J gene is TRBJ1-6, the V gene TRBV28; D unresolved. The CDR3 totals 14 residues. V was trimmed by 2 bases and J by 9 bases, leaving 11 bases between them. Germline assignment: CDR1 MDHEN and CDR2 SYDVKM. CDR3 DNA sequence: TGTGCCAGCAGTTTAGTCCAGGATGGTTCACCCCTCCACTTT. Translated: CASSLVQDGSPLHF.

This sequence joins TRBV18 and TRBJ1-1, with TRBD1 identical over 9 bases. This CDR3 comprises 13 residues. Germline V CDR1 and CDR2: KGHSH, LQKENI. Trimming at V came to 5 bases and at J to 6 bases, leaving 4 bases not matched to a gene. In nucleotides, the CDR3 is TGTGCCAGCTCAGAACAGGGGGCATCTGAAGCTTTCTTT. Translation: CASSEQGASEAFF.

CDR3 region: CASSLGGQLNSPLHF. The DNA of the CDR3 is TGTGCCAGCAGCTTAGGGGGACAGTTGAATTCACCCCTCCACTTT. The chain links TRBV7-9 to TRBJ1-6; 7 bases fit TRBD1. Per the germline V gene, CDR1 is SEHNR and CDR2 is FQNEAQ (reference sequence). With 1 base clipped from V and 7 bases from J, the junction kept 4 bases outside the gene matches. There are 15 residues in the CDR3.

The V and J genes are TRBV27 and TRBJ2-5; 7 bases are a match to TRBD2. Germline V gene data show CDR1 as MNHEY and CDR2 as SMNVEV (reference sequence). The V gene end was trimmed by 2 bases and the J gene end by 5 bases; junction bases not matched to a gene: 2. This CDR3 has 13 residues. CDR3 sequence reads: CASSLRREETQYF. CDR3 DNA: TGTGCCAGCAGTTTAAGGCGGGAGGAGACCCAGTACTTC.

The rearrangement uses TRBV11-3 and TRBJ2-5; D gene ambiguous. Trimming took off 4 bases at V and 4 bases at J, with 4 bases between the two ends. From germline, CDR1 is SGHNT and CDR2 YENEEA. CDR3 length: 11 residues. The CDR3 DNA is TGTGCCAGCAGCTCGGGAGAGACCCAGTACTTC. It translates to CASSSGETQYF. Looking up the rest from reference TRBV11-3 and TRBJ2-5 gives the full variable domain: EAGVVQSPRYKIIEKKQPVAFWCNPISGHNTLYWYLQNLGQGPELLIRYENEEAVDDSQLPKDRFSAERLKGVDSTLKIQPAELGDSAVYLCASSSGETQYFGPGTRLLVL.

The CDR3 protein is CASSSRQGPSTDTQYF. The CDR3 nucleotides are TGTGCCAGCAGCTCCCGACAGGGGCCCTCCACAGATACGCAGTATTTT. This sequence joins TRBV5-4 and TRBJ2-3; 8 nucleotides align to TRBD1. Trimming removed 3 bases from V and 2 bases from J; junction bases left unmatched: 8. Germline assignment: CDR1 SGHNT and CDR2 YYREEE (reference sequence). This CDR3 comprises 16 residues.

The V and J genes are TRBV29-1 and TRBJ1-1; D is undetermined. Germline V gene sequence: CDR1 SQVTM, CDR2 ANQGSEA. V lost 1 base to trimming and J lost 3 bases, with 9 bases between them. This CDR3 contains 13 residues. The CDR3 nucleotides are TGCAGCGTTGAAGGTTTACGGTACACTGAAGCTTTCTTT. Protein sequence: CSVEGLRYTEAFF.